This TCR beta chain was recovered during a study of blood T cell repertoires in COVID-19. Trimming pared 2 bases from V and 5 bases from J, leaving 16 bases between. The V gene's germline CDR1 is SGHNT and CDR2 YYREEE (reference sequence). This CDR3 spans 16 amino acids. Assay: immunoSEQ multiplex PCR; the TCRdb copy retains only in-frame clones and omits some. Of around 290,000 clones listed, about 89% are singletons. This receptor was obtained from a woman in her thirties or forties who had recovered from COVID-19. V and J are TRBV5-4 and TRBJ2-2, with D possibly being TRBD1 (6 bases). The sample was PBMCs or T cells enriched from blood (not recorded which). The CDR3 protein is CASSFGVGAGTGELFF. DNA of the CDR3: TGTGCCAGCAGCTTTGGTGTGGGGGCCGGAACCGGGGAGCTGTTTTTT.